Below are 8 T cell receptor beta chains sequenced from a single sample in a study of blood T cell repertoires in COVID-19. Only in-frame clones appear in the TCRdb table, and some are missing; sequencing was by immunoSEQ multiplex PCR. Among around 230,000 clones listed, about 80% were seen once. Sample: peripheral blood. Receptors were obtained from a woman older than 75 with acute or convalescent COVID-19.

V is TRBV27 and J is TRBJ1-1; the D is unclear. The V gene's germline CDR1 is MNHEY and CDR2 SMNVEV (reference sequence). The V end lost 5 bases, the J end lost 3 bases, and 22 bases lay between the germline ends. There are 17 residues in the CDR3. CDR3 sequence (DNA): TGTGCCAGCAGTCCCCGACGGAATACTCAACGGGACACTGAAGCTTTCTTT. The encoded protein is CASSPRRNTQRDTEAFF.

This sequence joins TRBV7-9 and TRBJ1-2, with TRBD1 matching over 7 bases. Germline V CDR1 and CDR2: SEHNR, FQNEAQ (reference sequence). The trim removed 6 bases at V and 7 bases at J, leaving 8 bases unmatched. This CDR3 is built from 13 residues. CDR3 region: CASSSEGARGYTF. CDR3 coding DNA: TGTGCCAGCAGTTCTGAGGGGGCGCGTGGCTACACCTTC.

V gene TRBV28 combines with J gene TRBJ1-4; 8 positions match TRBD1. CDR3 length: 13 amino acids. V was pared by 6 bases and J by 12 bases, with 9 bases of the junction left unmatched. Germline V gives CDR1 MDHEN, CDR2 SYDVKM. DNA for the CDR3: TGTGCCAGCAGCCCGGACAGGGATCGTCAACTGTTTTTT. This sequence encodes CASSPDRDRQLFF.

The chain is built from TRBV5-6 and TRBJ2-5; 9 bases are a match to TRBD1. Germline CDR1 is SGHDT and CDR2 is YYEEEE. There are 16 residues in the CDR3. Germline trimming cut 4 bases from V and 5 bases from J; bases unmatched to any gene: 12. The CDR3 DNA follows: TGTGCCAGCAGCCCCGGGGACAGGGTGTTCGCGGAGACCCAGTACTTC. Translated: CASSPGDRVFAETQYF.

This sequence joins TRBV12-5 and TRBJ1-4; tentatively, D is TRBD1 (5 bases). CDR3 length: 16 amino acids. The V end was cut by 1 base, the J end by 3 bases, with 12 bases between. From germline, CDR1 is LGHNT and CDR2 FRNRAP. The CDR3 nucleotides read TGTGCTAGTGGTTTGGCAGGGCGGGGGGCTAATGAAAAACTGTTTTTT. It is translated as CASGLAGRGANEKLFF.

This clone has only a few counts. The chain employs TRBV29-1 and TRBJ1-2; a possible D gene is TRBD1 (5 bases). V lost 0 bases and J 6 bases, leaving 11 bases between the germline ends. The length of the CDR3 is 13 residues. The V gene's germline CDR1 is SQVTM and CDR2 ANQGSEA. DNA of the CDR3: TGCAGCGTTGAAGATTCGAACAGGAATGGCTACACCTTC. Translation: CSVEDSNRNGYTF.

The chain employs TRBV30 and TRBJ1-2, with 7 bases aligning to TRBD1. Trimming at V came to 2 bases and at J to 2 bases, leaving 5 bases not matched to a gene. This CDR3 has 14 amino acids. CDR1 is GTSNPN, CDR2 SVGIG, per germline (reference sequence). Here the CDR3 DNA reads TGTGCCTGGAGTCGGACAGGCCGAAACTATGGCTACACCTTC. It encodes CAWSRTGRNYGYTF.

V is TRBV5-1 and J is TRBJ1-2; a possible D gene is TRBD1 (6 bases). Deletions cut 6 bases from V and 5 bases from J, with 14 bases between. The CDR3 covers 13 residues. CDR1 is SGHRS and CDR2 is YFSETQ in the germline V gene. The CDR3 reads CASNGGQKYGYTF. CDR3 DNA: TGCGCCAGCAACGGGGGGCAGAAGTATGGCTACACCTTC.